The 28 T cell receptor beta chains below come from one sample, sequenced in a study of T cells in tuberculosis. The data were produced by immunoSEQ multiplex PCR, yet TCRdb's version contains in-frame clones alone and is incomplete. The sample yields 35,000 to 45,000 clones, 94% seen once. Sequencing used PBMCs. Source of these receptors: a donor between 10 and 35 years old with latent tuberculosis or without tuberculosis infection. Some clones in this sample may be carry-over from other donors' samples.

V and J are TRBV6-1 and TRBJ2-7, with 7 bases fitting TRBD1. The V gene end was trimmed by 1 base and the J gene end by 2 bases; junction bases not matched to a gene: 2. The CDR3 runs 14 residues. Germline V gene data show CDR1 as MNHNS and CDR2 as SASEGT. CDR3: CASSEGDSPYEQYF. CDR3 nucleotides: TGTGCCAGCAGTGAAGGGGACAGCCCCTACGAGCAGTACTTC.

This clone came up once. The genes are TRBV4-2 and TRBJ2-1; 13 nucleotides agree with TRBD2. The CDR3 runs to 16 residues. From germline, CDR1 is LGHNA and CDR2 YNFKEQ. The V segment lost 4 bases and the J segment 5 bases; nucleotides outside the gene matches: 5. The CDR3 loop is CASSLGLAGMDNEQFF. CDR3 DNA: TGTGCCAGCAGCCTGGGACTAGCGGGAATGGACAATGAGCAGTTCTTC.

The V call is TRBV19, the J call TRBJ2-3; no firm D call. V was cut by 8 bases and J by 10 bases, with 10 bases left in between. Germline V CDR1 and CDR2: LNHDA, SQIVND (reference sequence). The CDR3 sequence is 10 residues long. The CDR3: CASGPSPQYF. Written as DNA, the CDR3 is TGTGCCAGTGGCCCCTCCCCGCAGTATTTT. Combining the CDR3 with reference TRBV19 and TRBJ2-3 gives the whole variable domain DGGITQSPKYLFRKEGQNVTLSCEQNLNHDAMYWYRQDPGQGLRLIYYSQIVNDFQKGDIAEGYSVSREKKESFPLTVTSAQKNPTAFYLCASGPSPQYFGPGTRLTVL.

The rearrangement links TRBV18 to TRBJ1-2; D not certain. Germline values: CDR1 KGHSH, CDR2 LQKENI. V was cut by 0 bases and J by 7 bases, with 12 bases left in between. The CDR3 covers 14 residues. This chain's CDR3 is CASSPPVGLRGYTF. The CDR3 DNA follows: TGTGCCAGCTCACCACCAGTCGGGTTGCGTGGCTACACCTTC.

This clone was seen only once. The gene calls are TRBV30 and TRBJ2-5, with 8 bases identical to TRBD2. CDR1 and CDR2 (germline): GTSNPN, SVGIG (reference sequence). Losses at the gene ends were 4 bases for V and 4 bases for J; bases not matched to a gene: 8. This CDR3 is 14 amino acids long. The CDR3 region is CAWILPGLGETQYF. The CDR3 nucleotides are TGTGCCTGGATCCTCCCGGGACTAGGAGAGACCCAGTACTTC.

The V call is TRBV7-2, the J call TRBJ2-1, with 12 bases aligning to TRBD1. Germline V gene data show CDR1 as SGHTA and CDR2 as FQGNSA. This CDR3 contains 14 residues. V lost 7 bases, J lost 7 bases, and 5 bases stayed unmatched. The CDR3 DNA reads as TGTGCCAGCACCCGGGACAGGGGGCGAAATGAGCAGTTCTTC. Amino acids: CASTRDRGRNEQFF.

The chain uses TRBV4-1 and TRBJ2-7, with D possibly being TRBD1 (6 bases). There are 12 residues in the CDR3. Germline assignment: CDR1 MGHRA and CDR2 YSYEKL. Trimming stripped 4 bases from V and 6 bases from J, with 10 bases between. Here the CDR3 DNA reads TGCGCCAGCAGCCTCACAGGGCGCGAGCAGTACTTC. Protein product: CASSLTGREQYF.

The V gene is TRBV7-3, the J gene TRBJ2-1, with 8 bases aligning to TRBD2. CDR3 length: 15 residues. The germline CDR1 and CDR2 sequences are SGHTA and FQGTGA. J lost 2 bases, V lost 4 bases, and 4 bases had no gene match. CDR3 amino acids: CASSSLAGTYNEQFF. The CDR3 DNA is TGTGCCAGCAGCTCATTAGCGGGGACCTACAATGAGCAGTTCTTC.

The chain combines TRBV6-9 with TRBJ2-7; 7 bases line up with TRBD2. Germline V gene sequence: CDR1 MNHGY, CDR2 SVAAGI. V was clipped by 2 bases and J by 6 bases; unmatched bases: 10. CDR3 length equals 15 residues. CDR3 residues: CASSYRRESPGEQYF. In nucleotides, the CDR3 is TGTGCCAGCAGTTATCGGCGGGAGTCCCCGGGCGAGCAGTACTTC.

The chain is built from TRBV11-2 and TRBJ2-5; a possible D gene is TRBD1 (5 bases). The CDR3 sequence is 13 residues long. Trimming removed 6 bases at V and 4 bases at J, with 12 bases between. In germline, CDR1 is SGHAT, CDR2 FQNNGV. Here the CDR3 reads CASRVGVGETQYF. The CDR3 DNA sequence: TGTGCCAGCAGGGTAGGGGTAGGAGAGACCCAGTACTTC.

The CDR3 bases are TGTGCCAGCGATGGGACATCGCAAGAGACCCAGTACTTC. Its translation: CASDGTSQETQYF. J is TRBJ2-5 and V is TRBV2, with a possible D match to TRBD1 (6 bases). Germline CDR1 and CDR2: SNHLY and FYNNEI. Trimming took 8 bases from V and 2 from J, leaving 12 bases between them. The CDR3 loop spans 13 amino acids. Together with reference TRBV2 and TRBJ2-5, the CDR3 gives the full variable domain: EPEVTQTPSHQVTQMGQEVILRCVPISNHLYFYWYRQILGQKVEFLVSFYNNEISEKSEIFDDQFSVERPDGSNFTLKIRSTKLEDSAMYFCASDGTSQETQYFGPGTRLLVL.

This chain links TRBV6-1 with TRBJ2-1; TRBD2 matches at 10 bases. The germline V gene encodes CDR1 MNHNS and CDR2 SASEGT. This CDR3 is built from 16 residues. V lost 1 base, J lost 8 bases, and 8 bases stayed unmatched. CDR3 sequence (DNA): TGTGCCAGCAGTGAAGTGTCTAGCGGGAGAGCTCATGAGCAGTTCTTC. Its protein product is CASSEVSSGRAHEQFF.

The chain combines TRBV12-5 with TRBJ2-1; possible D gene TRBD2, 5 bases. The germline gives CDR1 LGHNT, CDR2 FRNRAP. The CDR3 covers 19 residues. V was pared by 5 bases and J by 1 base, with 24 bases between. CDR3 bases: TGTGCTAGTGGTCCACACCAGAAGCGGATCCGTGAGTCCTACAATGAGCAGTTCTTC. Translated: CASGPHQKRIRESYNEQFF.

The chain combines TRBV6-5 with TRBJ2-3, with TRBD2 identical over 12 bases. V dropped 7 bases and J dropped 5; count of bases not matched to a gene: 4. Germline CDR1 reads MNHEY; CDR2 reads SVGAGI. CDR3 length: 14 residues. The CDR3 sequence is CASKTSGSLDTQYF. The CDR3 DNA reads as TGTGCCAGCAAGACTAGCGGGAGTTTAGATACGCAGTATTTT.

This clone was seen a single time. This chain links TRBV4-1 with TRBJ1-1, with a tentative D call TRBD1 (6 bases). The length of the CDR3 is 16 residues. V was cut by 3 bases and J by 7 bases, with 21 bases left in between. CDR1 is MGHRA and CDR2 is YSYEKL in the germline V gene. The CDR3 DNA reads as TGCGCCAGCAGCCACGCTCAGACAGGCAACTTTTTTGAAGCTTTCTTT. It codes for CASSHAQTGNFFEAFF.

The chain employs TRBV10-3 and TRBJ1-1; 10 bases line up with TRBD1. The CDR3 has 16 residues. The V segment lost 6 bases and the J segment 2 bases; nucleotides outside the gene matches: 9. In germline, CDR1 is ENHRY, CDR2 SYGVKD. CDR3 DNA sequence: TGTGCCATCAGGACCGGGACAGGGGCCGCAAACACTGAAGCTTTCTTT. Translated: CAIRTGTGAANTEAFF.

The rearrangement joins TRBV5-6 to TRBJ2-7, with D perhaps matching TRBD1 (5 bases). V was shortened by 4 bases and J by 2 bases, with 13 bases between the two germline ends. Germline V gene lookup returns CDR1 SGHDT and CDR2 YYEEEE. This CDR3 spans 14 amino acids. The CDR3 sequence is CASSRSTVTYEQYF. The CDR3 coding sequence is TGTGCCAGCAGCCGCTCGACAGTTACCTACGAGCAGTACTTC.

V gene TRBV15 combines with J gene TRBJ2-5, with unresolved D. The V end lost 8 bases, the J end lost 0 bases, and 10 bases lay between the germline ends. CDR1 and CDR2 (germline): LNHNV, YYDKDF (reference sequence). This CDR3 is built from 13 residues. The CDR3 DNA sequence: TGTGCCACCCAAACTCGGTACCAAGAGACCCAGTACTTC. Translation gives CATQTRYQETQYF.

The J gene is TRBJ2-7, the V gene TRBV29-1; 11 bases align to TRBD2. The CDR3 extends over 15 amino acids. The V segment lost 5 bases and the J segment 2 bases; nucleotides outside the gene matches: 8. The germline V gene encodes CDR1 SQVTM and CDR2 ANQGSEA. The CDR3 DNA is TGCAGCGTTCGGGTAGGGACTAGCGGAACCTACGAGCAGTACTTC. It translates to CSVRVGTSGTYEQYF.

The chain carries TRBV4-1 and TRBJ2-6, with 8 bases identical to TRBD1. Unmatched junction bases numbered 0, after V lost 0 bases and J lost 2 bases. This CDR3 spans 16 amino acids. Germline V gives CDR1 MGHRA, CDR2 YSYEKL. In DNA, the CDR3 is TGCGCCAGCAGCCAAGACAGGGGGCCTGGGGCCAACGTCCTGACTTTC. Its protein product is CASSQDRGPGANVLTF.

The chain uses TRBV4-1 and TRBJ2-1, with 14 bases matching TRBD2. The CDR3 is 16 residues long. J was trimmed by 5 bases and V by 4 bases; bases with no gene match: 4. CDR1 MGHRA and CDR2 YSYEKL come from the germline V gene. This CDR3 is CASSRTGLAGDNEQFF. The CDR3 DNA reads TGCGCCAGCAGCCGCACGGGACTAGCGGGAGACAATGAGCAGTTCTTC.

The chain is built from TRBV5-4 and TRBJ2-7; the match to TRBD1 covers 8 bases. CDR1 is SGHNT and CDR2 is YYREEE in the germline V gene (reference sequence). The J segment lost 5 bases and the V segment lost 5 bases, leaving 12 bases of the junction unmatched. CDR3 length: 15 residues. This CDR3 reads CASRFQGRGRNEQYF. CDR3 bases: TGTGCCAGCAGGTTTCAGGGCAGGGGGCGCAACGAGCAGTACTTC.

The chain uses TRBV25-1 and TRBJ2-7, with 9 bases that match TRBD2. The V and J ends lost 1 base and 3 bases, in that order; junction bases with no gene match: 13. CDR3 size: 18 residues. Looked up from germline, CDR1 is MGHDK and CDR2 is SYGVNS. CDR3 sequence: CASSEWRGSGRQSYEQYF. The CDR3 DNA is TGTGCCAGCAGTGAATGGCGAGGTAGCGGGAGACAAAGCTACGAGCAGTACTTC.

This chain connects TRBV5-4 to TRBJ2-7, with D hard to call. The CDR3 covers 12 residues. Germline CDR1 reads SGHNT; CDR2 reads YYREEE (reference sequence). Trimming shortened V by 3 bases and J by 7 bases, and 11 bases separated the two germline ends. CDR3 sequence: CASSSLEREQYF. The CDR3 DNA follows: TGTGCCAGCAGCTCCCTAGAGAGGGAGCAGTACTTC.

This clone was counted a few times. The chain has TRBV30 and TRBJ1-5; D ambiguous. V gave up 0 bases and J gave up 5 bases, with 8 bases separating them. The CDR3 is made up of 13 amino acids. Germline V gene lookup returns CDR1 GTSNPN and CDR2 SVGIG (reference sequence). Here the CDR3 DNA reads TGTGCCTGGAGTGTGAGAAGCGATCAGCCCCAGCATTTT. Its protein product is CAWSVRSDQPQHF.

The chain couples TRBV4-3 to TRBJ2-7; 7 bases fit TRBD1. With 1 base clipped from V and 3 bases from J, the junction kept 3 bases outside the gene matches. CDR1 and CDR2 from the germline V gene are LGHNA and YSLEER. The CDR3 spans 14 residues. The CDR3 DNA reads as TGCGCCAGCAGCCAAGTGACAGGGATCTACGAGCAGTACTTC. It yields the protein CASSQVTGIYEQYF.

V and J are TRBV7-9 and TRBJ1-3; 8 bases fit TRBD1. The CDR3 runs to 16 residues. Per the germline V gene, CDR1 is SEHNR and CDR2 is FQNEAQ (reference sequence). V lost 5 bases and J lost 3; bases outside the gene matches: 9. This CDR3 reads CASSPTTGVDGNTIYF. In DNA form, the CDR3 reads TGTGCCAGCAGCCCGACGACAGGGGTTGATGGAAACACCATATATTTT.

This rearrangement joins TRBV4-2 to TRBJ1-2; 7 bases fit TRBD1. The length of the CDR3 is 14 residues. The V segment lost 5 bases and the J segment 5 bases; nucleotides outside the gene matches: 8. CDR1 and CDR2 from the germline V gene are LGHNA and YNFKEQ. CDR3 sequence: CASSDRQGIYGYTF. The CDR3 DNA sequence: TGTGCCAGCAGCGACCGACAGGGAATATATGGCTACACCTTC.